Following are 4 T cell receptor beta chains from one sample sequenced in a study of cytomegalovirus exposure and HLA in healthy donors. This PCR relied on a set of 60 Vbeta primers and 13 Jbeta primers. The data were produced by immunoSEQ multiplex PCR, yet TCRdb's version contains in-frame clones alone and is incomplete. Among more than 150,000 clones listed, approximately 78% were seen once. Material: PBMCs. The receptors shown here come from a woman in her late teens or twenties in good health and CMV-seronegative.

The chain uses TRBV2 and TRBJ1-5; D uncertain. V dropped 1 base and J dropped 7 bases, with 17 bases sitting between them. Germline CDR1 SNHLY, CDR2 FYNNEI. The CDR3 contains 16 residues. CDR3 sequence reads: CASSEEPVGVGQPQHF. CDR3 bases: TGTGCCAGCAGTGAAGAGCCCGTAGGAGTTGGCCAGCCCCAGCATTTT.

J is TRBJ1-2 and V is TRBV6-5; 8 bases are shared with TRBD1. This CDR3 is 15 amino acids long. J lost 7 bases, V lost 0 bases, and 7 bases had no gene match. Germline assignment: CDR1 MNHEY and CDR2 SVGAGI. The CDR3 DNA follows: TGTGCCAGCAGTTACTCGGGTACAGGGGGTTCTGGCTACACCTTC. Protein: CASSYSGTGGSGYTF.

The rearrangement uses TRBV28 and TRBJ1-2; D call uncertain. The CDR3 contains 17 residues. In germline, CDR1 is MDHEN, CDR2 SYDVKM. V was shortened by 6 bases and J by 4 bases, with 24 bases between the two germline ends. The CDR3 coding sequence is TGTGCCAGCAGGTATCCTAGCGGGGATGATAAGGCCTATGGCTACACCTTC. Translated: CASRYPSGDDKAYGYTF.

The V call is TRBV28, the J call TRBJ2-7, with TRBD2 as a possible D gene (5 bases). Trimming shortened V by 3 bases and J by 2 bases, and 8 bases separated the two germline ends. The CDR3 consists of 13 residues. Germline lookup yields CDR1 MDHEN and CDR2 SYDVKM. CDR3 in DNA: TGTGCCAGCAGTTTTGCGGGCACCTACGAGCAGTACTTC. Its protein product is CASSFAGTYEQYF.